The entry that follows covers one T cell receptor beta chain sequence. The CDR3 is made up of 15 amino acids. V was pared by 9 bases and J by 2 bases, with 13 bases of the junction left unmatched. Germline V gene data show CDR1 as LNHDA and CDR2 as SQIVND (reference sequence). PCR employed 60 Vbeta and 13 Jbeta primers. Using immunoSEQ multiplex PCR, the repertoire was profiled, and TCRdb retains in-frame clones only, with some absent. This table holds some 150,000 clones, about 79% found once. This entry comes from a study of cytomegalovirus exposure and HLA in healthy donors. Study-level information: Genetic ancestry analysis placed approximately 78% of the 300 to 400 donors that were genotyped in the Caucasian-associated cluster.

The V call is TRBV19, the J call TRBJ2-7; 7 bases map to TRBD1. The material sequenced was PBMCs. The clonotype comes from a man aged 40-55 years in good health and CMV-seropositive. The CDR3 coding sequence is TGTGCCAGCAGACCACAGGGGTTGCGGGCCTACGAGCAGTACTTC. It yields the protein CASRPQGLRAYEQYF.